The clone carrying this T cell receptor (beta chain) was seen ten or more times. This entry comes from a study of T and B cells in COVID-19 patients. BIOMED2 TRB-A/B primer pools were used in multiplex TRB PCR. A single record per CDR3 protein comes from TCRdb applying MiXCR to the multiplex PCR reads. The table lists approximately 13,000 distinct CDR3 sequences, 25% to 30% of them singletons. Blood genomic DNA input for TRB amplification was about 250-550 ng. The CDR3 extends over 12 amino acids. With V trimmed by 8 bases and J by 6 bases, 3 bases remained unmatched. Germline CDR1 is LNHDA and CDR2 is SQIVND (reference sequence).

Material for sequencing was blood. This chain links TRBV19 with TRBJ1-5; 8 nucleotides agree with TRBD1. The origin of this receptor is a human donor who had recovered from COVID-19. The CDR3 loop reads CASSQGVQPQHF. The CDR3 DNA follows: TGTGCCAGTTCACAGGGGGTTCAGCCCCAGCATTTT.